The 7 T cell receptor beta chains in this list originate from one sample, sequenced in a study of monozygotic twins with cystic fibrosis (dated by TCRdb to the early 2020s). Receptor libraries were prepared by the immunoSEQ multiplex PCR assay. TCRdb took this table from immuneACCESS and kept in-frame rearrangements with V and J called. Such tables lack part of the clones; where checked against another copy, unresolved V genes explain under half of the gap, and the rest is unexplained. For this sample there are 8,000 to 10,000 clones; approximately 90% appear just once. 5.4% of the sample is taken by the ten largest. The sample consisted of blood. The origin of the receptors is a boy under 10 years old with cystic fibrosis.

This rearrangement joins TRBV5-1 to TRBJ1-5; D uncertain. Between the trimmed V and J ends, which lost 0 bases and 7 bases, there was a span of 8 bases. Germline CDR1 is SGHRS and CDR2 is YFSETQ. CDR3 length: 13 amino acids. The DNA for the CDR3 is TGCGCCAGCAGCTTGGGTTCCGGGCAGCCCCAGCATTTT. It yields the protein CASSLGSGQPQHF.

J is TRBJ1-2 and V is TRBV2; no firm D call. Deletions cut 3 bases from V and 3 bases from J, with 14 bases between. There are 15 residues in the CDR3. Germline assignment: CDR1 SNHLY and CDR2 FYNNEI. The CDR3: CASSERWSADYGYTF. The CDR3 nucleotides read TGTGCCAGCAGTGAGAGGTGGTCGGCTGACTATGGCTACACCTTC.

This clone has only one observation. The V call is TRBV30, the J call TRBJ2-7; D is possibly TRBD1 (6 bases). V was trimmed by 1 base and J by 0 bases, leaving 10 bases between them. Looked up from germline, CDR1 is GTSNPN and CDR2 is SVGIG (reference sequence). The CDR3 contains 14 residues. For the CDR3, the DNA is TGTGCCTGGAGTGGGACAGTCGCCTCCTACGAGCAGTACTTC. Translation: CAWSGTVASYEQYF.

The chain carries TRBV19 and TRBJ1-2; D gene unclear. V lost 0 bases and J lost 8, with 10 bases in between. Looked up from germline, CDR1 is LNHDA and CDR2 is SQIVND (reference sequence). The CDR3 spans 13 residues. CDR3 nucleotides: TGTGCCAGTAGTATAGATTGGACGAAGGGCTACACCTTC. Amino acids: CASSIDWTKGYTF.

J is TRBJ2-1 and V is TRBV9; D is ambiguous. CDR1 SGDLS and CDR2 YYNGEE come from the germline V gene. Trimming removed 4 bases at V and 4 bases at J, with 6 bases between. The length of the CDR3 is 12 residues. The CDR3 loop reads CASSPQYNEQFF. The DNA for the CDR3 is TGTGCCAGCAGCCCCCAATACAATGAGCAGTTCTTC.

V gene TRBV4-2 combines with J gene TRBJ2-5; possibly TRBD2 for D (5 bases). The CDR3 spans 16 residues. Germline V lookup: CDR1 LGHNA, CDR2 YNFKEQ. V was trimmed by 4 bases and J by 5 bases, leaving 20 bases between them. CDR3 region: CASSPRDSILVETQYF. The CDR3 DNA sequence: TGTGCCAGCAGCCCCCGGGATTCAATACTTGTGGAGACCCAGTACTTC.

The chain is built from TRBV18 and TRBJ2-5; a weak D match, TRBD1 (6 bases). Trimming pared 5 bases from V and 5 bases from J, leaving 12 bases between. This CDR3 spans 13 amino acids. CDR1 KGHSH and CDR2 LQKENI come from the germline V gene. CDR3 sequence reads: CASSSAQGETQYF. CDR3 nucleotide sequence: TGTGCCAGCTCATCGGCCCAGGGGGAGACCCAGTACTTC.